Following are 21 T cell receptor beta chains from one sample sequenced in a study of OX40 agonist ivuxolimab in advanced cancers. Clones were read by immunoSEQ multiplex PCR, and TCRdb kept only the in-frame ones, dropping some. This table holds approximately 70,000 clones, 80% to 85% found once. Sequencing used CD4+ or CD8+ T cells sorted from blood, obtained in a trial of the OX40 agonist ivuxolimab. Source of these receptors: an adult with an advanced solid tumor such as melanoma, head and neck, liver or kidney cancer.

V and J are TRBV11-2 and TRBJ2-5; 10 bases agree with TRBD2. The CDR3 covers 15 residues. The V gene end was trimmed by 6 bases and the J gene end by 5 bases; junction bases not matched to a gene: 9. Germline V gene data show CDR1 as SGHAT and CDR2 as FQNNGV. CDR3 in amino acids: CASSGLAGGRETQYF. The CDR3 coding sequence is TGTGCCAGCAGTGGGTTAGCGGGGGGCCGGGAGACCCAGTACTTC.

This clone was seen once. The chain recombines TRBV6-1 with TRBJ2-7; D gene ambiguous. This CDR3 comprises 15 residues. Deletions cut 7 bases from V and 0 bases from J, with 16 bases between. Looked up from germline, CDR1 is MNHNS and CDR2 is SASEGT. CDR3 nucleotides: TGTGCCAGCATACGGGCCGCCGAGAGCTCCTACGAGCAGTACTTC. Protein: CASIRAAESSYEQYF.

The gene calls are TRBV5-6 and TRBJ1-5; unclear D gene. V shed 0 bases and J shed 0 bases, with 10 bases lying between them. This CDR3 has 16 amino acids. Germline CDR1 and CDR2: SGHDT and YYEEEE. CDR3: CASSLEGWNSNQPQHF. CDR3 nucleotides: TGTGCCAGCAGCTTGGAAGGTTGGAATAGCAATCAGCCCCAGCATTTT.

This clone was seen many times. This sample also contains other DNA sequences that code for the same CDR3. The V call is TRBV2, the J call TRBJ1-6, with D perhaps TRBD1 (5 bases). The V end lost 1 base, the J end lost 8 bases, and 12 bases lay between the germline ends. Germline-derived CDR1 and CDR2 are SNHLY and FYNNEI. The CDR3 extends over 15 amino acids. CDR3 sequence reads: CASSEGAGRDSPLHF. CDR3 bases: TGTGCCAGCAGTGAAGGAGCAGGGAGGGATTCACCCCTCCACTTT.

The J gene is TRBJ2-3, the V gene TRBV7-9; possibly TRBD1 or TRBD2 for D (5 bases each). The CDR3 is made up of 15 amino acids. V gave up 0 bases and J gave up 3 bases, with 10 bases separating them. CDR1 is SEHNR and CDR2 is FQNEAQ in the germline V gene (reference sequence). The CDR3 DNA follows: TGTGCCAGCAGCTTAGCGGGACGCAAAACAGATACGCAGTATTTT. The encoded protein is CASSLAGRKTDTQYF.

The V call is TRBV2, the J call TRBJ2-7; the match to TRBD1 covers 10 bases. Germline CDR1 SNHLY, CDR2 FYNNEI. Germline trimming cut 5 bases from V and 4 bases from J; bases unmatched to any gene: 8. The CDR3 sequence is 15 residues long. CDR3 sequence: CASSKNRDRGYEQYF. The CDR3 bases are TGTGCCAGCAGTAAAAACCGGGACAGGGGTTACGAGCAGTACTTC.

The rearrangement joins TRBV18 to TRBJ2-7; 9 nucleotides align to TRBD2. CDR3 length equals 12 residues. Germline CDR1 and CDR2: KGHSH and LQKENI. V lost 4 bases and J lost 7; bases outside the gene matches: 2. In DNA form, the CDR3 reads TGTGCCAGCTCACTAGCGGGGGATGAGCAGTACGTC. This codes for CASSLAGDEQYV.

This clone came up once. This chain joins TRBV7-8 and TRBJ1-1; no reliable D call. The CDR3 contains 14 residues. CDR1 SGHVS and CDR2 FQNEAQ come from the germline V gene. V lost 3 bases, J lost 1 base, and 9 bases lay in between. As DNA, the CDR3 is TGTGCCAGCAGCTTCGACAATCCGAACACTGAAGCTTTCTTT. Translation: CASSFDNPNTEAFF. Variable domain in full (rest from reference TRBV7-8 and TRBJ1-1): GAGVSQSPRYKVAKRGQDVALRCDPISGHVSLFWYQQALGQGPEFLTYFQNEAQLDKSGLPSDRFFAERPEGSVSTLKIQRTQQEDSAVYLCASSFDNPNTEAFFGQGTRLTVV.

The gene calls are TRBV7-6 and TRBJ2-7; tentative D call: TRBD2 (6 bases). V lost 5 bases to trimming and J lost 5 bases, with 16 bases between them. The CDR3 has 14 amino acids. The germline gives CDR1 SGHVS, CDR2 FNYEAQ. The CDR3 DNA reads as TGTGCCAGCAGCCCTGGGACGGGAGATAACGAGCAGTACTTC. It translates to CASSPGTGDNEQYF. Full variable domain (outside the CDR3, taken from reference TRBV7-6 and TRBJ2-7): GAGVSQSPRYKVTKRGQDVALRCDPISGHVSLYWYRQALGQGPEFLTYFNYEAQQDKSGLPNDRFSAERPEGSISTLTIQRTEQRDSAMYRCASSPGTGDNEQYFGPGTRLTVT.

The rearrangement links TRBV27 to TRBJ1-5, with 11 bases that match TRBD1. From germline, CDR1 is MNHEY and CDR2 SMNVEV (reference sequence). This CDR3 comprises 15 residues. The trim removed 2 bases at V and 7 bases at J, leaving 4 bases unmatched. The DNA of the CDR3 is TGTGCCAGCAGTTTAGGGACAGGGGGACGACAGCCCCAGCATTTT. Protein product: CASSLGTGGRQPQHF.

This clone was counted only a few times. This chain joins TRBV18 and TRBJ2-2; tentatively, D is TRBD1 (5 bases). CDR1 is KGHSH, CDR2 LQKENI, per germline. The CDR3 spans 16 residues. Trimming shortened V by 5 bases and J by 1 base, and 14 bases separated the two germline ends. CDR3 nucleotide sequence: TGTGCCAGCTCAGGGCAGATAGGACAGAACACCGGGGAGCTGTTTTTT. Encoded protein: CASSGQIGQNTGELFF.

This chain links TRBV6-6 with TRBJ1-2; D is perhaps TRBD1 (6 bases). V was clipped by 5 bases and J by 0 bases, with 13 bases between them. From germline, CDR1 is MNHNY and CDR2 SVGAGI (reference sequence). There are 15 residues in the CDR3. The CDR3 is CASSPGGGSNYGYTF. The CDR3 DNA reads TGTGCCAGCAGTCCCGGAGGGGGGTCTAACTATGGCTACACCTTC.

This chain joins TRBV27 and TRBJ1-5; TRBD1 is a possible D gene (5 bases). The germline CDR1 and CDR2 sequences are MNHEY and SMNVEV (reference sequence). Trimming stripped 5 bases from V and 5 bases from J, with 16 bases between. The CDR3 is 15 residues long. The CDR3 DNA follows: TGTGCCAGCAGTACCCGGGACGACCTAGATCAGCCCCAGCATTTT. Translated: CASSTRDDLDQPQHF.

The V gene is TRBV6-5, the J gene TRBJ1-4; tentative D call: TRBD1 (6 bases). The germline gives CDR1 MNHEY, CDR2 SVGAGI. This CDR3 has 14 amino acids. V gave up 7 bases and J gave up 0 bases, with 9 bases separating them. For the CDR3, the DNA is TGTGCCAGCACCAGGACAGCAACTAATGAAAAACTGTTTTTT. Translation: CASTRTATNEKLFF.

The CDR3: CASSKGTDYGYTF. Written as DNA, the CDR3 is TGCGCCAGCAGCAAGGGGACAGACTATGGCTACACCTTC. The V and J genes are TRBV5-1 and TRBJ1-2; 7 bases align to TRBD1. The ends lost 4 bases at V and 3 bases at J; junction bases unmatched: 3. Germline loops: CDR1 SGHRS, CDR2 YFSETQ. The CDR3 has 13 amino acids. The variable domain in full, with the rest retrieved from reference TRBV5-1 and TRBJ1-2, is KAGVTQTPRYLIKTRGQQVTLSCSPISGHRSVSWYQQTPGQGLQFLFEYFSETQRNKGNFPGRFSGRQFSNSRSEMNVSTLELGDSALYLCASSKGTDYGYTFGSGTRLTVV.

This sequence joins TRBV5-1 and TRBJ2-5; 12 bases fit TRBD2. J was trimmed by 5 bases and V by 7 bases; bases with no gene match: 9. Germline V CDR1 and CDR2: SGHRS, YFSETQ. The CDR3 sequence is 15 residues long. The CDR3 region is CASVLTSGSVETQYF. The CDR3 DNA is TGCGCCAGCGTTCTGACTAGCGGGAGCGTGGAGACCCAGTACTTC.

The chain joins TRBV28 to TRBJ2-3, with D possibly TRBD1 on 7 matching bases. This CDR3 spans 13 amino acids. The germline gives CDR1 MDHEN, CDR2 SYDVKM. V lost 11 bases and J lost 0, with 12 bases in between. CDR3 coding DNA: TGTGCCGGGGCGGGACAGAGCACAGATACGCAGTATTTT. Its protein product is CAGAGQSTDTQYF. Full variable domain (missing parts from reference TRBV28 and TRBJ2-3): DVKVTQSSRYLVKRTGEKVFLECVQDMDHENMFWYRQDPGLGLRLIYFSYDVKMKEKGDIPEGYSVSREKKERFSLILESASTNQTSMYLCAGAGQSTDTQYFGPGTRLTVL.

The chain links TRBV28 to TRBJ1-4; 7 nucleotides line up with TRBD1. The CDR3 extends over 15 amino acids. J lost 6 bases, V lost 10 bases, and 14 bases had no gene match. CDR1 and CDR2 from the germline V gene are MDHEN and SYDVKM. CDR3 sequence reads: CATSGGGSSDEKLFF. For the CDR3, the DNA is TGTGCCACCTCAGGGGGAGGTAGTTCCGATGAAAAACTGTTTTTT.

The chain recombines TRBV14 with TRBJ2-7; D ambiguous. V shed 7 bases and J shed 6 bases, with 16 bases lying between them. There are 13 residues in the CDR3. The germline gives CDR1 SGHDN, CDR2 FVKESK. The CDR3 DNA sequence: TGTGCCAGCAACAAAATCTCAACGGGCGAGCAGTACTTC. Its protein product is CASNKISTGEQYF.

V usage is TRBV29-1 and J usage is TRBJ2-7; 9 bases match TRBD2. This CDR3 has 15 amino acids. The J segment lost 4 bases and the V segment lost 7 bases, leaving 14 bases of the junction unmatched. Germline lookup yields CDR1 SQVTM and CDR2 ANQGSEA. The CDR3 DNA reads as TGCAGCGCCTCCAGTCCTAGCGGGAACTCGTACGAGCAGTACTTC. It is translated as CSASSPSGNSYEQYF.

The V and J genes are TRBV28 and TRBJ2-2; 10 nucleotides align to TRBD2. CDR1 is MDHEN and CDR2 is SYDVKM in the germline V gene. After removal of 6 bases from V and 4 bases from J, the junction contained 8 bases not matched to a gene. The CDR3 extends over 16 amino acids. The CDR3 reads CASRLSGGAGTGELFF. CDR3 DNA: TGTGCCAGCAGGCTAAGCGGGGGGGCCGGCACCGGGGAGCTGTTTTTT.